This section outlines one T cell receptor beta chain sequence together with its context. The sample comes from a study of blood T cell repertoires in COVID-19. Study-level background: Both acute and convalescent COVID-19 samples were obtained from the United States, Italy and Spain. In each case, the material was cDNA or gDNA derived from T cells, B-cell-depleted T cells, or PBMCs.

The V and J ends lost 5 bases and 2 bases, in that order; junction bases with no gene match: 2. CDR3 size: 15 residues. In germline, CDR1 is MDHEN, CDR2 SYDVKM. Produced via immunoSEQ multiplex PCR; TCRdb's table is partial and in-frame only. The table lists some 240,000 clones, 65% to 85% of them singletons, with roughly 13% in the top ten. The specimen was peripheral blood. The TCR originated in a human donor in a cohort sampled during active COVID-19. The chain carries TRBV28 and TRBJ2-6; 8 positions match TRBD1. DNA of the CDR3: TGTGCCAGCAGTATACAGGGGGCTGGGGCCAACGTCCTGACTTTC. It yields the protein CASSIQGAGANVLTF.